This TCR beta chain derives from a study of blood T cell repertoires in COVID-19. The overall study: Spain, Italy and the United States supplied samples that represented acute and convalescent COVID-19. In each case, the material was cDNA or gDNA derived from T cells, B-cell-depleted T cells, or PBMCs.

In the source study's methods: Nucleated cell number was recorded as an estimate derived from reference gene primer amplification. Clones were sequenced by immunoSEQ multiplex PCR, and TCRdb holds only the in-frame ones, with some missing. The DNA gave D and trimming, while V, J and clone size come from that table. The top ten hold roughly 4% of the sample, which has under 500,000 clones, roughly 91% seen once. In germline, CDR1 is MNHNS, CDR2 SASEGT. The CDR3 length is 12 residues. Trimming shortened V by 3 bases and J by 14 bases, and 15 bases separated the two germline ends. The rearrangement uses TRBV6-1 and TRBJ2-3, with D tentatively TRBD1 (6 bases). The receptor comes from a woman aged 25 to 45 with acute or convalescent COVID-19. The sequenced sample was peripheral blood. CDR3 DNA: TGTGCCAGCAGTGACCCCGGGACAAAGACGTATTTT. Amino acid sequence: CASSDPGTKTYF.